These T cell receptor beta chains were read from a single sample in a study of T-cell reconstitution after alpha-beta-depleted transplantation in children. MiXCR was run by TCRdb on the PCR reads, yielding one entry per CDR3 protein. The sample has around 440,000 distinct CDR3 sequences; about 10% are singletons. The sample consisted of PBMCs, taken before TCRalphabeta/CD19-depleted stem cell transplant. Every receptor here comes from a child aged 2 to 10 with inherited bone marrow failure, due to receive a stem cell transplant. CDR3s include the opening cysteine and the closing phenylalanine or tryptophan. D genes are given only for firm matches. Only part of the rows carry a size: once, few, many, or a class if the clone is expanded.

TRBJ1-2	TRBD1	-	TRBV25-1	CASSPPGTGAGYTF	TGTGCCAGCAGCCCCCCAGGGACAGGGGCCGGCTACACCTTC
TRBJ2-1	-	few	TRBV6-2/TRBV6-3	CASSYALGAQFF	TGTGCCAGCAGTTACGCTCTGGGGGCTCAGTTCTTC
TRBJ2-7	TRBD1	few	TRBV7-9	CASSLAAQGYEQYF	TGTGCCAGCAGCTTAGCGGCACAGGGGTACGAGCAGTACTTC
TRBJ1-2	-	many	TRBV4-3	CASSQVYPGARGYTF	TGCGCCAGCAGCCAAGTTTACCCGGGGGCGCGCGGCTACACCTTC
TRBJ2-7	-	many	TRBV27	CTSGTGFYEQYF	TGTACCTCCGGGACCGGCTTCTACGAGCAGTACTTC
TRBJ2-5	-	many	TRBV7-9	CASSWTGVGQTQYF	TGTGCCAGCAGCTGGACGGGAGTAGGGCAGACCCAGTACTTC
TRBJ2-7	-	many	TRBV4-3	CASSQGEASIYEQYF	TGCGCCAGCAGCCAAGGGGAGGCTAGCATCTACGAGCAGTACTTC
TRBJ1-1	-	few	TRBV19	CASSGGRTEAFF	TGTGCCAGTAGTGGCGGGAGGACTGAAGCTTTCTTT
TRBJ2-6	TRBD1	many	TRBV20-1	CSAPGQAGANVLTF	TGCAGTGCACCCGGACAGGCTGGGGCCAACGTCCTGACTTTC
TRBJ1-3	-	many	TRBV4-3	CASSQGTASGNTIYF	TGCGCCAGCAGCCAAGGGACAGCCTCTGGAAACACCATATATTTT
TRBJ2-7	TRBD1	-	TRBV12-3/TRBV12-4	CASSLNLGTGIFYEQYF	TGTGCCAGCAGTTTAAATCTTGGGACAGGGATCTTCTACGAGCAGTACTTC
TRBJ2-3	TRBD2	-	TRBV6-5	CASSYSRLAGADTQYF	TGTGCCAGCAGTTACAGCCGACTAGCGGGAGCAGATACGCAGTATTTT
TRBJ2-7	TRBD1	many	TRBV5-1	CASSLGWSGQGANEQYF	TGCGCCAGCAGCTTGGGATGGTCGGGACAGGGGGCCAACGAGCAGTACTTC
TRBJ1-2	-	many	TRBV29-1	CSVAPGRGYGYTF	TGCAGCGTTGCGCCGGGACGGGGATATGGCTACACCTTC
TRBJ2-3	-	few	TRBV5-4	CASSFQGAADTQYF	TGTGCCAGCAGCTTTCAAGGAGCGGCAGATACGCAGTATTTT
TRBJ2-7	-	-	TRBV6-2/TRBV6-3	CASSARKDEQYF	TGTGCCAGCAGTGCTAGGAAGGACGAGCAGTACTTC
TRBJ1-4	-	many	TRBV7-9	CASSPGPVGEKLFF	TGTGCCAGCAGCCCCGGTCCGGTGGGAGAAAAACTGTTTTTT
TRBJ2-3	TRBD2	many	TRBV28	CASEAGLAGSVDTQYF	TGTGCCAGCGAGGCGGGACTAGCGGGATCAGTAGATACGCAGTATTTT
TRBJ1-4	TRBD1	-	TRBV6-1	CASSTLGRVSGDSDEKLFF	TGTGCCAGCAGTACCCTAGGGCGTGTCTCCGGGGACAGTGATGAAAAACTGTTTTTT
TRBJ2-2	-	-	TRBV2	CARGSGGLVRQNTGELFF	TGTGCCAGGGGCTCGGGCGGTTTAGTACGACAGAACACCGGGGAGCTGTTTTTT
TRBJ2-1	-	few	TRBV24-1	CATSPTGSYNEQFF	TGTGCCACCAGTCCGACAGGCTCCTACAATGAGCAGTTCTTC
TRBJ2-7	-	few	TRBV15	CATSAEVAEQYF	TGTGCCACCAGCGCCGAGGTGGCCGAGCAGTACTTC
TRBJ1-5	-	many	TRBV12-3/TRBV12-4	CASSFTGLDQPQHF	TGTGCCAGCAGTTTCACAGGGTTGGATCAGCCCCAGCATTTT
TRBJ2-7	TRBD1	many	TRBV7-2	CASSPLRQGSYEQYF	TGTGCCAGCAGCCCCCTGAGACAGGGCTCCTACGAGCAGTACTTC
TRBJ2-5	TRBD1	many	TRBV4-1	CASSPDRGRGETQYF	TGCGCCAGCAGCCCCGACAGGGGAAGGGGAGAGACCCAGTACTTC
TRBJ2-7	TRBD2	-	TRBV7-2	CASSSGLANEQYF	TGTGCCAGCAGCTCGGGACTAGCTAACGAGCAGTACTTC
TRBJ2-7	TRBD1	many	TRBV7-2	CASSQTGDEYF	TGTGCCAGCAGCCAAACAGGGGATGAGTACTTC
TRBJ1-5	-	few	TRBV6-5	CASSYSSVRNQPQHF	TGTGCCAGCAGTTACTCGAGCGTCCGAAATCAGCCCCAGCATTTT
TRBJ2-7	-	many	TRBV28	CASSGQLYEQYF	TGTGCCAGCAGTGGACAGCTATACGAGCAGTACTTC
TRBJ2-6	-	many	TRBV12-3/TRBV12-4	CASRSPGSSGANVLTF	TGTGCCAGCAGATCTCCGGGGAGCTCTGGGGCCAACGTCCTGACTTTC
TRBJ1-5	-	many	TRBV28	CASSLHWTAINQPQHF	TGTGCCAGCAGTTTACATTGGACAGCCATTAATCAGCCCCAGCATTTT
TRBJ2-7	-	-	TRBV28	CASRQGHRSYEQYF	TGTGCCAGCAGACAGGGCCACCGGTCCTACGAGCAGTACTTC
TRBJ2-3	TRBD2	-	TRBV12-3/TRBV12-4	CASSISGGSTDTQYF	TGTGCCAGCAGTATTAGCGGGGGGAGCACAGATACGCAGTATTTT
TRBJ2-7	TRBD1	few	TRBV4-2	CASSHEWLTGTYEQYF	TGTGCCAGCAGCCATGAATGGTTGACAGGGACCTACGAGCAGTACTTC
TRBJ2-7	-	many	TRBV10-3	CAISESISGVSYEQYF	TGTGCCATCAGTGAGTCGATTAGCGGAGTCTCCTACGAGCAGTACTTC
TRBJ2-3	-	-	TRBV25-1	CASSESISTDTQYF	TGTGCCAGCAGTGAATCGATTAGCACAGATACGCAGTATTTT
TRBJ2-1	TRBD1	many	TRBV27	CASCWTGSSYNEQFF	TGTGCCAGCTGCTGGACAGGGAGCTCCTACAATGAGCAGTTCTTC
TRBJ1-1	-	many	TRBV5-1	CASSLNWESHTEAFF	TGCGCCAGCAGCTTAAACTGGGAGTCGCACACTGAAGCTTTCTTT
TRBJ2-1	TRBD2	many	TRBV7-2	CASSSHPGLVLHNEQFF	TGTGCCAGCAGCTCTCACCCCGGACTAGTGCTGCACAATGAGCAGTTCTTC
TRBJ1-3	-	-	TRBV4-3	CASSPTRGPGNTIYF	TGCGCCAGCAGCCCCACCCGGGGACCTGGAAACACCATATATTTT
TRBJ2-3	TRBD1	many	TRBV29-1	CSVSQGSPDTQYF	TGCAGCGTTTCACAGGGGAGCCCAGATACGCAGTATTTT
TRBJ2-1	-	few	TRBV3-1	CASSHRGAGVDEQFF	TGTGCCAGCAGCCATCGGGGCGCAGGGGTGGATGAGCAGTTCTTC
TRBJ2-5	TRBD2	-	TRBV11-2	CASSLIAGKETQYF	TGTGCCAGCAGCTTAATAGCGGGTAAAGAGACCCAGTACTTC
TRBJ2-7	-	many	TRBV20-1	CSARDGDLYEQYF	TGCAGTGCTAGAGATGGGGACCTCTACGAGCAGTACTTC
TRBJ2-7	TRBD1	-	TRBV5-1	CASSPLAGQGYEQYF	TGCGCCAGCAGCCCCCTGGCCGGACAGGGCTACGAGCAGTACTTC
TRBJ2-5	-	many	TRBV7-8	CASSLGGDEETQYF	TGTGCCAGCAGCTTAGGGGGGGATGAAGAGACCCAGTACTTC
TRBJ2-5	-	-	TRBV5-8	CASSLAGLDGETQYF	TGTGCCAGCAGCTTGGCAGGGCTAGACGGAGAGACCCAGTACTTC
TRBJ2-1	-	many	TRBV18	CASSADSYNEQFF	TGTGCCAGCTCAGCGGACAGTTACAATGAGCAGTTCTTC
TRBJ2-7	-	many	TRBV5-1	CASSLERTAYEQYF	TGCGCCAGCAGCTTGGAGAGGACAGCCTACGAGCAGTACTTC
TRBJ1-1	TRBD1	many	TRBV29-1	CSVEGYSTGVLAEAFF	TGCAGCGTTGAAGGATACTCGACAGGGGTTTTGGCTGAAGCTTTCTTT
TRBJ2-7	-	many	TRBV7-2	CASSLVFEAHEQYF	TGTGCCAGCAGCTTAGTATTCGAGGCGCACGAGCAGTACTTC
TRBJ2-5	-	few	TRBV24-1	CATSDNRLAQETQYF	TGTGCCACCAGTGATAATCGGCTAGCGCAAGAGACCCAGTACTTC
TRBJ1-1	-	many	TRBV5-1	CASSLDRQSEAFF	TGCGCCAGCAGCTTGGACCGACAGAGTGAAGCTTTCTTT